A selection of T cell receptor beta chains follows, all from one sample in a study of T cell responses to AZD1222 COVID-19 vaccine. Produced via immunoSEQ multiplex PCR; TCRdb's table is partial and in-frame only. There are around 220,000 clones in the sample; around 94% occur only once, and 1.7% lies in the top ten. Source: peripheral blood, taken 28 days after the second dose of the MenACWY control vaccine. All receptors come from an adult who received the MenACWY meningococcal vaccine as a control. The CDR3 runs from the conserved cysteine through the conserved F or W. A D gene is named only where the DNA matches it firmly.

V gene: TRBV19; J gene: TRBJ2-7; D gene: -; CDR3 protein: CASSSSVTSYEQYF
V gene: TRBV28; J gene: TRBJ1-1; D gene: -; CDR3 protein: CASSPGGQLNTEAFF
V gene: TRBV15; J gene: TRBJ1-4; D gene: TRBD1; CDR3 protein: CATSRDPVPLRQGPSATNEKLFF
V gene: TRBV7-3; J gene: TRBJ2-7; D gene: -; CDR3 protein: CASSEGTTYEQYF
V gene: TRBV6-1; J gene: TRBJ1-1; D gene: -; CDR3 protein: CASSEFEGENTEAFF
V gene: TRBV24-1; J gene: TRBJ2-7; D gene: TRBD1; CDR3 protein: CATSDGGQYGQQYF
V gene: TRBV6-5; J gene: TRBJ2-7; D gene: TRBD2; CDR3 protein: CASSYSGLAEYEQYF
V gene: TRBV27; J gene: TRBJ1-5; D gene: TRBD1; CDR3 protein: CASSLDRGNQPQHF
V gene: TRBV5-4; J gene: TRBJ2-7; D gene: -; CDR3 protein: CASSSATGDNEQYF
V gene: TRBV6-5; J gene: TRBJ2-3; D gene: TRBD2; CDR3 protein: CASSPGLEWDTQYF
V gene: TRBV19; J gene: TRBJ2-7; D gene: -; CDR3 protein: CASSPGPPYEQYF
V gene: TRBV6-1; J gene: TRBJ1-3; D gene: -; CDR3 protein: CASSERGGQAGNTIYF
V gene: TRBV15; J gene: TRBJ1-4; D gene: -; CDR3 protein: CATRRGGGLATNEKLFF
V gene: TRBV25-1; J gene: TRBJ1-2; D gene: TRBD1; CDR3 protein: CASRGTGPNYGYTF
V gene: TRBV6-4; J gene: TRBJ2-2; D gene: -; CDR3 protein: CASSPGHNTGELFF
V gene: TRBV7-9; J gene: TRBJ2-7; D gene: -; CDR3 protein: CASSLVRGATYEQYF
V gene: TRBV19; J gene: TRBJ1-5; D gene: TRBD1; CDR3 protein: CASSQGTGNQPQHF
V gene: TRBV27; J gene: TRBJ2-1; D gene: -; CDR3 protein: CASSSTGVEQFF
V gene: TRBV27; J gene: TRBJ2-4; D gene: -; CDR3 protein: CASSLLTVGGIQYF
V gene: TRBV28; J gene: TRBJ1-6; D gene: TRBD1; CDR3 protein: CASSFRDSIQPLHF
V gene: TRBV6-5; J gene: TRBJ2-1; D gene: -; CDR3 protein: CASSQSALNEQFF
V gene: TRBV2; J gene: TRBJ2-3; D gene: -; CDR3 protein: CASSERGATQYF
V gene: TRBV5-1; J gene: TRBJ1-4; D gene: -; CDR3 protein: CASSPPGEKLFF
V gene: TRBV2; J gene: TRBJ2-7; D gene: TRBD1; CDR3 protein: CASDIPGQGAYEQYF
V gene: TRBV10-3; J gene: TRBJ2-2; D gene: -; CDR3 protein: CAISDGGGRTGELFF
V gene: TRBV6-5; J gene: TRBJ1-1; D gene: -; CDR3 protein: CASSLLGGSEAFF
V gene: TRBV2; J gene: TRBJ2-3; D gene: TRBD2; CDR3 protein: CASSELAGGVTDTQYF
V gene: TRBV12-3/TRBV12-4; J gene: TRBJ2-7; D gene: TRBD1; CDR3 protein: CASSGQAREQYF
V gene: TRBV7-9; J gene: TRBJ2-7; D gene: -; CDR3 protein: CASSLGTPHSYEQYF
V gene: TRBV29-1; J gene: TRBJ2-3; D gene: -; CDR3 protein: CSVDTPVANKDPDTQYF
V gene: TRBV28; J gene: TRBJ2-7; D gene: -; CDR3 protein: CASSNLLDRYEQYF
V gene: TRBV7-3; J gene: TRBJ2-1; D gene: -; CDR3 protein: CASSPGPGEQFF
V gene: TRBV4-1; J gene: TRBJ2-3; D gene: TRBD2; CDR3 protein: CASSPQRGGTDTQYF
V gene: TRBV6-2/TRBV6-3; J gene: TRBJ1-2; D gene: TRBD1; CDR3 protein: CASSYAIRGVYGYTF
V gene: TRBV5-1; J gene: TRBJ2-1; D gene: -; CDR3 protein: CASSLGTLYNEQFF
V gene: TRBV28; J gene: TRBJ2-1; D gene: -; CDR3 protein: CATKQGPAEQFF
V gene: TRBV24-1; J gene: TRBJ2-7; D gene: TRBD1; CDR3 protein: CATSDPDREYTYEQYF
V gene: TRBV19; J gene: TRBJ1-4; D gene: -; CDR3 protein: CASTGWGIDEKLFF
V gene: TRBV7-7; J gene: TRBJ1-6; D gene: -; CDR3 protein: CASSLVSGHPEPPLHF
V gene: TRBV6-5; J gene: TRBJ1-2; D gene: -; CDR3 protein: CASSLGPDGYTF
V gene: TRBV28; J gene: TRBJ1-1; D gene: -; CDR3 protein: CASSLTNTEAFF
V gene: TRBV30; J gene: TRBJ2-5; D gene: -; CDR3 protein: CAWGGEEETQYF
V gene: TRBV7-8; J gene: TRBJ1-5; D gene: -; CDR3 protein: CASSRNNQPQHF
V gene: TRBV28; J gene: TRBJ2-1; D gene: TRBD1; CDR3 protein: CASKLGQYEQFF